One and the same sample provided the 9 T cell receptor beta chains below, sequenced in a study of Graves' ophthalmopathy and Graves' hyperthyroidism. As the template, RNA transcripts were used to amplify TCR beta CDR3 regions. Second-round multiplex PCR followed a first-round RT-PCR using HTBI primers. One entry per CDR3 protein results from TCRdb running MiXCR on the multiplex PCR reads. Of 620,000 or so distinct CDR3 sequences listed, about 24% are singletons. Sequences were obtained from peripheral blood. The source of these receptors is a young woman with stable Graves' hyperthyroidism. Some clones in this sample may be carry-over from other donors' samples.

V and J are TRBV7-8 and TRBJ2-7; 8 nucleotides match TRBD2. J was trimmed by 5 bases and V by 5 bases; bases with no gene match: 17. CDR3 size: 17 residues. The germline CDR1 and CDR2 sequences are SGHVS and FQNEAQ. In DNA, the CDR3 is TGTGCCAGCAGCGCCCCGAGCGGGAGAATTCTAGGGAACGAGCAGTACTTC. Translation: CASSAPSGRILGNEQYF. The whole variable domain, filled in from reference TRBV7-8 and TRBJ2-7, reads GAGVSQSPRYKVAKRGQDVALRCDPISGHVSLFWYQQALGQGPEFLTYFQNEAQLDKSGLPSDRFFAERPEGSVSTLKIQRTQQEDSAVYLCASSAPSGRILGNEQYFGPGTRLTVT.

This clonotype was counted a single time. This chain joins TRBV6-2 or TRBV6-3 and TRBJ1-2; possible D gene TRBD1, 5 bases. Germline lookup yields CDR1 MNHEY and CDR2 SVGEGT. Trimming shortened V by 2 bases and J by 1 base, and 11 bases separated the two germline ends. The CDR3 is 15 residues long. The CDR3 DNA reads TGTGCCAGCAGTTACGATCTGGGGGTTAACTATGGCTACACCTTC. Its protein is CASSYDLGVNYGYTF.

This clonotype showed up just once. The CDR3 bases are TGTGCCAGCAGCCCCGGTACAGGGACGGGCAATCAGCCCCAGCATTTT. Protein sequence: CASSPGTGTGNQPQHF. J is TRBJ1-5 and V is TRBV6-1; D possibly corresponds to TRBD1 (6 bases). CDR1 is MNHNS, CDR2 SASEGT, per germline. This CDR3 spans 16 amino acids. V gave up 6 bases and J gave up 2 bases, with 17 bases separating them.

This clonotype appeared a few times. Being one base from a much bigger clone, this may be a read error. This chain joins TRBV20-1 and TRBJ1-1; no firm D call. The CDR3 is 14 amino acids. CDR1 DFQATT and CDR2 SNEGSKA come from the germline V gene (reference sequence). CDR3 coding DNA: TGCAGTGCTAGAGAGACGAGGAGGCTCACTGAAGCTTGCTTT. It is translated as CSARETRRLTEACF.

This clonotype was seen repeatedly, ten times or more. The CDR3 region has the DNA TGTGCCAGCAGAGTTAACAGCGGGAGGTACGAGCAGTACTTC. Encoded protein: CASRVNSGRYEQYF. The chain recombines TRBV27 with TRBJ2-7; the match to TRBD2 covers 9 bases. Germline CDR1 and CDR2: MNHEY and SMNVEV (reference sequence). The trim removed 6 bases at V and 4 bases at J, leaving 7 bases unmatched. The CDR3 totals 14 residues.

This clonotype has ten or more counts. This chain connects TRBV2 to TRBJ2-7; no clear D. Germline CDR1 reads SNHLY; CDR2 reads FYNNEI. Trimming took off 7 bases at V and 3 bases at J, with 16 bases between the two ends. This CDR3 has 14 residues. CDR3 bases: TGTGCCAGCACCCCGACAATCGACGACTACGAGCAGTACTTC. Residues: CASTPTIDDYEQYF.

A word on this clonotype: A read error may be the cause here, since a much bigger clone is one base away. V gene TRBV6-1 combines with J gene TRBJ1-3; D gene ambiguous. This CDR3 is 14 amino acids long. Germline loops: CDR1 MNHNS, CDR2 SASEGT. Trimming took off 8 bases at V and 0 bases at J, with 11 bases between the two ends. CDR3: CASCIGISGNTIYF. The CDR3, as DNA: TGTGCCAGCTGCATCGGGATCTCTGGAAACACCATATATTTT.

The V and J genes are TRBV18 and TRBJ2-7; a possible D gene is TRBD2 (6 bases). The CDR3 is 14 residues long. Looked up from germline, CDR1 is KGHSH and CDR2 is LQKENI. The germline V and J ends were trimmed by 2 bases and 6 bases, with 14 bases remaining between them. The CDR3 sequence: CASSPRQGGLEQYF. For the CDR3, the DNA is TGTGCCAGCTCACCAAGGCAGGGAGGTCTCGAGCAGTACTTC. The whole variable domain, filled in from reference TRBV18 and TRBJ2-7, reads NAGVMQNPRHLVRRRGQEARLRCSPMKGHSHVYWYRQLPEEGLKFMVYLQKENIIDESGMPKERFSAEFPKEGPSILRIQQVVRGDSAAYFCASSPRQGGLEQYFGPGTRLTVT.

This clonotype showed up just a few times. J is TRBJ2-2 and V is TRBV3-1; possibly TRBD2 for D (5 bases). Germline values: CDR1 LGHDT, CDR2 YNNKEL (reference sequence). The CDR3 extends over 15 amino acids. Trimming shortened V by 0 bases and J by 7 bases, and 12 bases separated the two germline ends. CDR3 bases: TGTGCCAGCAGCCAAGAGAGTAGCGTCGACGGGGAGCTGTTTTTT. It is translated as CASSQESSVDGELFF.